Listed below are T cell receptor beta chains from one sample, sequenced in a study of PD-L1 blockade in urothelial cancer. Assay used: immunoSEQ multiplex PCR; TCRdb lists only in-frame clones, some missing. This table holds 60,000 to 70,000 clones, approximately 78% found once. This material consisted of PBMCs, taken around atezolizumab (anti-PD-L1) treatment. Every receptor here comes from a man in his sixties or seventies with urothelial cancer. Both conserved end residues are trimmed from each CDR3. Only part of the rows carry a size: once, few, many, or a class if the clone is expanded.

cdr3_aa | clone_size | v_call
ASSLIPAGGSREQY | . | TRBV28
ASSRSQRGEQF | once | TRBV19
ASSQAATGAEQY | . | TRBV14
ASSEARDYGYT | . | TRBV2
ASSAGNEPVYNEQF | . | TRBV7-8
ASSLARAGIDTQY | . | TRBV7-8
ASTPLAGVAEQF | . | TRBV27
ASSIAGGYT | few | TRBV19
ASTLAGAGGTGELF | . | TRBV19
ASSYSGAPTNEQF | once | TRBV6-5
ASSPGQGAEAF | few | TRBV18
ASSLPQGPSERELF | medium-sized | TRBV5-1
ASSSGTGGSDTQY | . | TRBV19
AIKSGDSEGEQF | . | TRBV10-3
ASRMGQNNYGYT | . | TRBV19
ASSREGTSSYEQY | . | TRBV6-5
ASSSVPGLAGVSEQF | . | TRBV7-3
ASSLGLLNTGELF | . | TRBV27
AISAGQGFEAF | . | TRBV10-3
ASKKWSGGGNTIY | . | TRBV11-2
ATSRASGSEQY | once | TRBV15
ASSYVAGLADTQY | once | TRBV6-5
ASSFLGQVGIF | . | TRBV11-2
ASSPETASTDTQY | . | TRBV7-9
ASGVYGRGEAF | . | TRBV7-2
ASSLARIYRNTEAF | . | TRBV7-3
ASSRRDRLLQPQH | . | TRBV5-6
ASTLGASGSRGYEQY | once | TRBV28
ARRRGREPNTIY | . | TRBV19
ASSRRDRLDNEQF | . | TRBV5-6
ASSWGQLHTYTEAF | . | TRBV5-1
ASSEEASPY | few | TRBV2
ASMNGRDRETYEQY | . | TRBV2
AIWGGGARYNEQF | . | TRBV10-3
ASSDPTWTGVYEAF | . | TRBV7-9
ASSLGLADYKLNTGELF | once | TRBV5-1
ASSYSSVTGGYT | . | TRBV6-5
ASSVVADRNTEAF | once | TRBV9
ASSSRTGAYFYEQY | . | TRBV7-2
ASRPSAESSYEQY | . | TRBV6-5
ASSRNRGTFTEAF | . | TRBV4-3
ASSFKSGTNEKLF | . | TRBV6-5
ASSRQGASYEQY | . | TRBV7-2
ASKEWNRRGTEAF | . | TRBV19
ASSPDRAANEKLF | . | TRBV2
ASRQTGLSGNTIY | once | TRBV7-2
ASSFGTSTYNEQF | . | TRBV27
ASSVGWESYEQY | . | TRBV9
ASSARQGLSYEQY | . | TRBV7-9